Below, 19 T cell receptor beta chains from the same sample are listed, as sequenced in a study of blood T cell repertoires in COVID-19. Profiled with immunoSEQ multiplex PCR; TCRdb holds only in-frame clones, not every one. Counted here are 200,000 to 250,000 clones, 86% occurring once; the ten biggest clones make up around 1.5%. The specimen sequenced was peripheral blood. These receptors originate from a woman in her sixties or seventies who had recovered from COVID-19.

The rearrangement links TRBV9 to TRBJ1-3, with 7 nucleotides matching TRBD1. The CDR3 has 16 amino acids. CDR1 and CDR2 (germline): SGDLS, YYNGEE. V lost 0 bases to trimming and J lost 0 bases; unmatched junction nucleotides: 3. CDR3 in amino acids: CASSVEGADSGNTIYF. The CDR3 DNA is TGTGCCAGCAGCGTAGAGGGGGCAGACTCTGGAAACACCATATATTTT.

In its sample, this clone was seen a few times. This chain uses TRBV15 with TRBJ2-3, with TRBD1 identical over 8 bases. Trimming took 2 bases from V and 6 from J; bases not matched to a gene: 7. The germline V gene has CDR1 LNHNV and CDR2 YYDKDF (reference sequence). The CDR3 is 15 amino acids. The CDR3 protein is CATSRNRGVADTQYF. CDR3 bases: TGTGCCACCAGCAGAAACAGGGGGGTCGCGGATACGCAGTATTTT. Combining the CDR3 with reference TRBV15 and TRBJ2-3 gives the whole variable domain DAMVIQNPRYQVTQFGKPVTLSCSQTLNHNVMYWYQQKSSQAPKLLFHYYDKDFNNEADTPDNFQSRRPNTSFCFLDIRSPGLGDTAMYLCATSRNRGVADTQYFGPGTRLTVL.

The chain employs TRBV29-1 and TRBJ1-2; D gene unclear. The CDR3 runs 13 residues. Germline lookup yields CDR1 SQVTM and CDR2 ANQGSEA. Trimming cost V 2 bases and J 7 bases, with 14 bases left between them. The CDR3 is CSVELRVEIGYTF. DNA for the CDR3: TGCAGCGTTGAATTAAGAGTTGAAATTGGCTACACCTTC.

The chain joins TRBV3-1 (or the pseudogene TRBV3-2) to TRBJ2-5; TRBD1 might be the D (6 bases). Germline V gene lookup returns CDR1 LGHDT and CDR2 YNNKEL (reference sequence). The CDR3 runs 13 residues. V lost 6 bases, J lost 4 bases, and 12 bases lay in between. CDR3 in DNA: TGTGCCAGCAGAGGGGACAATATAGAGACCCAGTACTTC. Protein: CASRGDNIETQYF.

This clone appeared once. The chain combines TRBV6-5 with TRBJ1-2, with TRBD1 matching over 7 bases. The CDR3 covers 12 residues. Trimming removed 4 bases from V and 5 bases from J; junction bases left unmatched: 1. Germline V gene data show CDR1 as MNHEY and CDR2 as SVGAGI. This CDR3 reads CASSFRGYGYTF. In nucleotides, the CDR3 is TGTGCCAGCAGTTTCAGGGGGTATGGCTACACCTTC.

The chain employs TRBV18 and TRBJ2-2, with a weak D call TRBD1 (6 bases). Germline assignment: CDR1 KGHSH and CDR2 LQKENI. CDR3 size: 16 residues. Between the trimmed V and J ends, which lost 7 bases and 1 base, there was a span of 16 bases. The CDR3 loop reads CASFPQPGQNTGELFF. The DNA of the CDR3 is TGTGCCAGCTTTCCCCAACCGGGACAGAACACCGGGGAGCTGTTTTTT.

In this sample, this clone turned up once. Distinct nucleotide sequences in the sample also encode this CDR3. The chain uses TRBV5-1 and TRBJ2-2, with D tentatively TRBD1 (6 bases). The CDR3 totals 15 residues. V dropped 3 bases and J dropped 0 bases, with 9 bases sitting between them. CDR1 is SGHRS, CDR2 YFSETQ, per germline. CDR3 region: CASSSGQANTGELFF. For the CDR3, the DNA is TGCGCCAGCAGCTCGGGACAAGCGAACACCGGGGAGCTGTTTTTT.

The CDR3 region has the DNA TGTGCCAGCAACTTACCTCAGGGTAGGGACACCGGGGAGCTGTTTTTT. Its translation: CASNLPQGRDTGELFF. The gene calls are TRBV6-6 and TRBJ2-2; possible D gene TRBD1, 5 bases. The CDR3 has 16 residues. Germline V gives CDR1 MNHNY, CDR2 SVGAGI (reference sequence). Trimming left V 7 bases short and J 3 bases short, with 18 bases between.

CDR3 loop: CASSSKDRAIPFQETQYF. As DNA, the CDR3 is TGTGCCAGTAGTTCCAAGGACAGGGCCATCCCCTTCCAAGAGACCCAGTACTTC. V and J are TRBV19 and TRBJ2-5; TRBD1 aligns across 8 bases. After removal of 5 bases from V and 1 base from J, the junction contained 15 bases not matched to a gene. This CDR3 has 18 amino acids. Germline CDR1 reads LNHDA; CDR2 reads SQIVND (reference sequence).

In its sample, this clone was seen a few times. The genes are TRBV4-1 and TRBJ1-5; TRBD1 aligns across 7 bases. This CDR3 contains 13 residues. Germline V gene lookup returns CDR1 MGHRA and CDR2 YSYEKL. CDR3 in amino acids: CATGTVDNQPQHF. The CDR3 bases are TGCGCTACCGGGACAGTGGACAATCAGCCCCAGCATTTT.

The CDR3 bases are TGTGCCAGCAGCATAAGGCCTATCAGAGCGACAGGGGGGAACACTGAAGCTTTCTTT. Translating it yields CASSIRPIRATGGNTEAFF. The rearrangement joins TRBV7-3 to TRBJ1-1; TRBD1 matches 9 bases. Germline CDR1 is SGHTA and CDR2 is FQGTGA. The length of the CDR3 is 19 residues. V shed 5 bases and J 1 base; nucleotides not matched to a gene: 17.

The CDR3 DNA follows: TGTGCCAGCAGCCCGTCCAGGGCTAGGACCCAGTACTTC. Translated: CASSPSRARTQYF. V usage is TRBV14 and J usage is TRBJ2-5; D possibly corresponds to TRBD1 (5 bases). Germline V gives CDR1 SGHDN, CDR2 FVKESK. V lost 4 bases and J lost 7, with 13 bases in between. This CDR3 is 13 amino acids long. The entire variable domain, with the rest obtained from reference TRBV14 and TRBJ2-5, is as follows: EAGVTQFPSHSVIEKGQTVTLRCDPISGHDNLYWYRRVMGKEIKFLLHFVKESKQDESGMPNNRFLAERTGGTYSTLKVQPAELEDSGVYFCASSPSRARTQYFGPGTRLLVL.

The chain joins TRBV6-5 to TRBJ1-3; 7 bases agree with TRBD1. J was trimmed by 2 bases and V by 5 bases; bases with no gene match: 6. The CDR3 runs 15 residues. Germline values: CDR1 MNHEY, CDR2 SVGAGI. The CDR3 nucleotides are TGTGCCAGCAGTCTAAGGGGGCTCGCTGGAAACACCATATATTTT. Amino acids: CASSLRGLAGNTIYF.

The V call is TRBV12-5, the J call TRBJ2-3, with a possible D match to TRBD1 (5 bases). Germline CDR1 reads LGHNT; CDR2 reads FRNRAP. Trimming pared 1 base from V and 5 bases from J, leaving 13 bases between. The CDR3 has 15 residues. In nucleotides, the CDR3 is TGTGCTAGTGGTTTGGGACAGCTTCTAGTAGATACGCAGTATTTT. It codes for CASGLGQLLVDTQYF.

The rearrangement uses TRBV28 and TRBJ1-2; 7 positions match TRBD1. Germline-derived CDR1 and CDR2 are MDHEN and SYDVKM. The J segment lost 4 bases and the V segment lost 9 bases, leaving 2 bases of the junction unmatched. This CDR3 has 11 amino acids. CDR3 coding DNA: TGTGCCAGTGGGACAGTCTATGGCTACACCTTC. Amino acids: CASGTVYGYTF.

V gene TRBV9 combines with J gene TRBJ1-2, with no clear D. V shed 0 bases and J shed 5 bases, with 14 bases lying between them. Germline V CDR1 and CDR2: SGDLS, YYNGEE. This CDR3 comprises 15 residues. CDR3 coding DNA: TGTGCCAGCAGCGTAGCTGAGGGCAGAGAGTATGGCTACACCTTC. It specifies CASSVAEGREYGYTF.

The chain links TRBV7-2 to TRBJ1-1; D gene uncertain. Germline CDR1 and CDR2: SGHTA and FQGNSA. V was trimmed by 11 bases and J by 0 bases, leaving 13 bases between them. The CDR3 is 13 amino acids. CDR3 amino acids: CALREVMNTEAFF. In DNA, the CDR3 is TGTGCCTTAAGGGAGGTCATGAACACTGAAGCTTTCTTT.

The chain combines TRBV7-6 with TRBJ1-5, with 10 nucleotides matching TRBD1. Germline assignment: CDR1 SGHVS and CDR2 FNYEAQ. The V and J ends lost 5 bases and 6 bases, in that order; junction bases with no gene match: 7. The CDR3 contains 15 residues. CDR3 sequence reads: CASSPSTGGSQPQHF. In nucleotides, the CDR3 is TGTGCCAGCAGCCCCTCGACAGGGGGCTCTCAGCCCCAGCATTTT.

The CDR3 sequence: CASSEADYTEAFF. CDR3 nucleotide sequence: TGTGCCAGCAGTGAAGCGGACTACACTGAAGCTTTCTTT. The V and J genes are TRBV2 and TRBJ1-1; D is undetermined. This CDR3 has 13 residues. V was shortened by 0 bases and J by 3 bases, with 5 bases between the two germline ends. Germline CDR1 reads SNHLY; CDR2 reads FYNNEI.